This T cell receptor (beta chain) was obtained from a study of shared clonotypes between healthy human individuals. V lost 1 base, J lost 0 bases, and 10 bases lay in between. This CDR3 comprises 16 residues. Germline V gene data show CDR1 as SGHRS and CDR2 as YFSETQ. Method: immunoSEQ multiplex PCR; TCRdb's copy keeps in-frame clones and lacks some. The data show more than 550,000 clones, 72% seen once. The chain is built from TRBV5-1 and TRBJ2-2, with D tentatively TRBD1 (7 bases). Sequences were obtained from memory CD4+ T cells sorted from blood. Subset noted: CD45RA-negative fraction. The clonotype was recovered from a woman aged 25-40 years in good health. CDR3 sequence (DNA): TGCGCCAGCAGCTTGCCAGGGGGGTCGAACACCGGGGAGCTGTTTTTT. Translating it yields CASSLPGGSNTGELFF.